The T cell receptor (beta chain) described here comes from a study of human T cells and chemical hapten exposure. The wider study: An area of 2 cm by approximately 2 cm on upper inner arm skin received 2% DPC for sensitization.

As to time point: patch test 1, 2 weeks after DPC sensitization. Treatment: therapeutic diphenylcyclopropenone sensitization with weekly scalp DPC. This clonotype has only a few counts. The antigen remains undetermined. Using its own MiXCR run on the RACE reads, TCRdb lists one record per CDR3 protein. The repertoire consists of 300,000 to 350,000 distinct CDR3 sequences, with approximately 6.3% occurring once and the leading ten covering about 8%. Trimming pared 5 bases from V and 6 bases from J, leaving 18 bases between. The CDR3 runs 15 residues. Findings and limits, study-wide: TCRs at high frequency, those above 1 in 1000, did not change with DPC sensitization.

The TCR sequence derives from a woman younger than 30 with alopecia areata. Some clones in this sample may be carry-over from other donors' samples. The chain has TRBV12-3 or TRBV12-4 and TRBJ2-3; no clear D gene. The input for sequencing was whole blood, taken in connection with sensitization to the hapten diphenylcyclopropenone (DPC). CDR3 sequence reads: CASSLGTRQWDTQYF. CDR3 bases: TGTGCCAGCAGTCTCGGCACCCGCCAATGGGATACGCAGTATTTT.